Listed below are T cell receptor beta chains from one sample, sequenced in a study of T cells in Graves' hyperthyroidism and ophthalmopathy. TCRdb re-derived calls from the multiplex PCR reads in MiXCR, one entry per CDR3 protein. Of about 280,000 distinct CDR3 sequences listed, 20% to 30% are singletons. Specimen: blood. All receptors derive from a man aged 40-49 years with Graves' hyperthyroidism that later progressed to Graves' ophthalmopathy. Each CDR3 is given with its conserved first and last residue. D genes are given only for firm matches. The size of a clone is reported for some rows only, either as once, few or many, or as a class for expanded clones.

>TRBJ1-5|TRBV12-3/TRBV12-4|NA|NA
CASSLALIEGLYQPQHF
TGTGCCAGCAGTTTAGCGCTTATCGAGGGGTTGTATCAGCCCCAGCATTTT
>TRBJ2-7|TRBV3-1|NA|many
CASSQRHDTYEQYF
TGTGCCAGCAGCCAAAGGCATGATACCTACGAGCAGTACTTC
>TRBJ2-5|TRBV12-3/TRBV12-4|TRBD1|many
CASTLTGAGETQYF
TGTGCCAGCACCTTGACAGGGGCCGGGGAGACCCAGTACTTC
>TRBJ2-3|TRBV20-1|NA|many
CSARETDTQYF
TGCAGTGCTAGAGAGACCGATACGCAGTATTTT
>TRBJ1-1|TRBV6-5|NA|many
CAGQSTGNTEAFF
TGTGCCGGCCAATCGACGGGGAACACTGAAGCTTTCTTT
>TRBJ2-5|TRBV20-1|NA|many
CSARNLVKETQYF
TGCAGTGCTAGGAACCTAGTGAAAGAGACCCAGTACTTC
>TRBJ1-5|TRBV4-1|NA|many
CASSQGGGLPQHF
TGCGCCAGCAGCCAGGGGGGGGGGCTGCCCCAGCATTTT
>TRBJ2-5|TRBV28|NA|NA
CASSPGGAETQYF
TGTGCCAGCAGTCCTGGGGGGGCTGAGACCCAGTACTTC
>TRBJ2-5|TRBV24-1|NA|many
CATSDKMGGRKTQYF
TGTGCCACCAGTGATAAAATGGGTGGTCGAAAGACCCAGTACTTC
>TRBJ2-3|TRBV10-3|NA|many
CAIKFAVGTDTQYF
TGTGCCATCAAATTCGCGGTGGGCACAGATACGCAGTATTTT
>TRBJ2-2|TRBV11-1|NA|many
CASSPRGTGELFF
TGTGCCAGCAGCCCCAGGGGCACCGGGGAGCTGTTTTTT
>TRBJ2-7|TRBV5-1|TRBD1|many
CASSRDREVHEQYF
TGCGCCAGCAGCCGGGACAGGGAGGTACACGAGCAGTACTTC
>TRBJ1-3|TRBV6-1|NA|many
CASSEGHRNTIYF
TGTGCCAGCAGTGAAGGACACCGAAACACCATATATTTT
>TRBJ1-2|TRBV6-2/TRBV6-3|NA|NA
CASRKDGPGDGYTF
TGTGCCAGCAGAAAGGACGGACCGGGGGATGGCTACACCTTC
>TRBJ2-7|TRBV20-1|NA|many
CSARTGGATYEQYF
TGCAGTGCTAGGACGGGTGGGGCGACCTACGAGCAGTACTTC
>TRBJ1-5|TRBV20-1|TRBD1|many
CSAIRGSQPQHF
TGCAGTGCTATCAGGGGGTCTCAGCCCCAGCATTTT